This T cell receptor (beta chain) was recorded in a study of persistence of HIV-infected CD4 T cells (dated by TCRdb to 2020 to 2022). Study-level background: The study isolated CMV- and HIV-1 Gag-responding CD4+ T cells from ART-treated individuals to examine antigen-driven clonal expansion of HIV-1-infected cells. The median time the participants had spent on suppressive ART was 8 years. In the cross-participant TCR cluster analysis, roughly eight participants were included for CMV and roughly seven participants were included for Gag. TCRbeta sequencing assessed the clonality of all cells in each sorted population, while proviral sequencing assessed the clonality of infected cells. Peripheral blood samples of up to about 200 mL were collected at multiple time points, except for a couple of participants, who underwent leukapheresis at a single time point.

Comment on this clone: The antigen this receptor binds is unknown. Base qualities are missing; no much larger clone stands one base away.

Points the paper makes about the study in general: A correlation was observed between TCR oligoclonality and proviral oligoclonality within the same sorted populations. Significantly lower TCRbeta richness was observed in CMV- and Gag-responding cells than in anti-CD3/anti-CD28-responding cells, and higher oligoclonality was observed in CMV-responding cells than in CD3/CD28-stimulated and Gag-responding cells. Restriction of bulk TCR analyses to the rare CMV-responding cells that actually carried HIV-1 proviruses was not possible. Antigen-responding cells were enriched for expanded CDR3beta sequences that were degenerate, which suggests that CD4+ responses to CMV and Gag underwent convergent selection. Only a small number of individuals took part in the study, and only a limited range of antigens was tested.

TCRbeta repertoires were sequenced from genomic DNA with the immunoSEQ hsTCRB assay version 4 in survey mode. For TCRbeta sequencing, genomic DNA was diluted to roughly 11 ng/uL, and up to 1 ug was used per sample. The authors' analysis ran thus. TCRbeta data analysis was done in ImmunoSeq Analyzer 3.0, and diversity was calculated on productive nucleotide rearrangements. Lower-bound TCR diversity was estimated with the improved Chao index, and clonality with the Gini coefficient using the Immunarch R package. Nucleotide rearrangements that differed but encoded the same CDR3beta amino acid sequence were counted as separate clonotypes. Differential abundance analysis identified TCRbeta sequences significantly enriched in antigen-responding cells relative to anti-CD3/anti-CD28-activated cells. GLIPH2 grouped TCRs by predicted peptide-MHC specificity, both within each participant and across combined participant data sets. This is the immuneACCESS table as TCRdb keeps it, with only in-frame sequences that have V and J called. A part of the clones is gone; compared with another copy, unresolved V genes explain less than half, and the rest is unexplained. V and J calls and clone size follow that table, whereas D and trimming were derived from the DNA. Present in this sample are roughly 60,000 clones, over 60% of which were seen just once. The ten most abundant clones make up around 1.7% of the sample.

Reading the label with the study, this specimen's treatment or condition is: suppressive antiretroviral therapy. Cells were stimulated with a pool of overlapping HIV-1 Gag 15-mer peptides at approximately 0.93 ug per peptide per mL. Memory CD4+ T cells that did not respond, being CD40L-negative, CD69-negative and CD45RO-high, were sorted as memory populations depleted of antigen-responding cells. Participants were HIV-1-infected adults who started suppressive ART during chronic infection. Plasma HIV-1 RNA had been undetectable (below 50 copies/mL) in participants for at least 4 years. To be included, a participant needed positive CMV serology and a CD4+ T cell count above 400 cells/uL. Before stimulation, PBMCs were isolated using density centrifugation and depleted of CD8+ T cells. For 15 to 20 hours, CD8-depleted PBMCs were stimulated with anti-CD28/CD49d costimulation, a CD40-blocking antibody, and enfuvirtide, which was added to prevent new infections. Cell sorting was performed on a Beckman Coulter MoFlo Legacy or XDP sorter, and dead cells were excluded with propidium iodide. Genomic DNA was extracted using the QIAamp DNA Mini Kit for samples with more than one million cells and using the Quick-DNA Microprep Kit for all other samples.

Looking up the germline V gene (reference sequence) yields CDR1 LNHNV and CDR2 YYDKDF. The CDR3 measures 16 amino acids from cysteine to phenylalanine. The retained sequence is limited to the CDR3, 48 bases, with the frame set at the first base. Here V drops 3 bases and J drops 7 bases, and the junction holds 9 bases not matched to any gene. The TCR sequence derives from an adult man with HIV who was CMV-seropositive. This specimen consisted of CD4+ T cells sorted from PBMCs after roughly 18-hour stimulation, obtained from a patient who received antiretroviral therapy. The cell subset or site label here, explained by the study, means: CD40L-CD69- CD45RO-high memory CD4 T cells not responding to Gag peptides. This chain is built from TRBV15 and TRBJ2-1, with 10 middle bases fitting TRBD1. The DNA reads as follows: TGTGCCACCAGCAGTCGAAGAGACAGGGGGCGGAATGAGCAGTTCTTC. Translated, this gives CATSSRRDRGRNEQFF.